This T cell receptor (beta chain) was captured in a study of cytomegalovirus exposure and HLA in healthy donors. Across the study: Researchers previously reported finding more than 100 million unique TCR beta sequences from roughly 180 million T cells.

CDR3 length: 14 residues. Trimming left V 9 bases short and J 6 bases short, with 17 bases between. Germline V gene sequence: CDR1 MNHEY, CDR2 SMNVEV (reference sequence). The PCR employed 60 Vbeta primers together with 13 Jbeta primers. Clones were sequenced by immunoSEQ multiplex PCR, and TCRdb holds only the in-frame ones, with some missing. Of roughly 110,000 clones detected, 75% to 85% appear once; the ten largest clones hold about 1.5%. The receptor was derived from a man aged 45 to 65 in good health and CMV-seronegative. Specimen: PBMCs. V gene TRBV27 combines with J gene TRBJ2-2, with a weak D call TRBD1 (5 bases). The CDR3 DNA is TGTGCCAGACCGCAGGCAGGGCCCGCCGGGGAGCTGTTTTTT. Its protein product is CARPQAGPAGELFF.